Following are 9 T cell receptor beta chains from one sample sequenced in a study of cytomegalovirus exposure and HLA in healthy donors (TCRdb year 2017). Library preparation employed the immunoSEQ multiplex PCR assay. For the multiplex PCR, a mixture combining 60 forward primers for TCR Vbeta segments and 13 reverse primers for TCR Jbeta segments was used. TCRdb retrieved this table from immuneACCESS and kept in-frame rearrangements only. Not all clones are present; in checked studies, unresolved V genes account for under half, and no reason is known for the remainder. This sample has 110,000 to 150,000 clones in its table, and roughly 73% of those were observed once. About 3.1% of the sample lies in the top ten. Material: PBMCs. Receptors originate from a man aged 35-49 years in good health and CMV-seronegative.

This clone was detected a few times. The chain links TRBV4-1 to TRBJ2-3; 9 bases are a match to TRBD1. The CDR3 totals 17 residues. V gave up 1 base and J gave up 3 bases; unmatched junction bases: 8. The germline gives CDR1 MGHRA, CDR2 YSYEKL. CDR3 coding DNA: TGCGCCAGCAGCCAAGTCCCGGCCGGGACAGGGACAGATACGCAGTATTTT. This gives the protein CASSQVPAGTGTDTQYF.

The chain carries TRBV4-2 and TRBJ1-3; D not resolved. The CDR3 has 18 amino acids. V was clipped by 4 bases and J by 0 bases, with 19 bases between them. Germline-derived CDR1 and CDR2 are LGHNA and YNFKEQ. The CDR3 region is CASSPRHSRDLSGNTIYF. Here the CDR3 DNA reads TGTGCCAGCAGCCCTCGACACAGTCGAGATCTCTCTGGAAACACCATATATTTT.

The rearrangement links TRBV7-9 to TRBJ1-4; possibly TRBD1 for D (6 bases). This CDR3 spans 15 amino acids. Trimming took off 4 bases at V and 6 bases at J, with 15 bases between the two ends. CDR1 is SEHNR and CDR2 is FQNEAQ in the germline V gene (reference sequence). As DNA, the CDR3 is TGTGCCAGCAGCTCCCTGGGGGCTCGAGATGAAAAACTGTTTTTT. This gives the protein CASSSLGARDEKLFF.

This chain joins TRBV7-2 and TRBJ1-4; a possible D gene is TRBD1 (6 bases). V lost 1 base and J lost 8, with 14 bases in between. This CDR3 contains 15 residues. CDR1 and CDR2 (germline): SGHTA, FQGNSA. CDR3 coding DNA: TGTGCCAGCAGCTTAGTAGAAGGGGGGGGCGAAAAACTGTTTTTT. It is translated as CASSLVEGGGEKLFF.

The chain recombines TRBV11-3 with TRBJ2-6; TRBD1 aligns across 9 bases. Germline assignment: CDR1 SGHNT and CDR2 YENEEA. This CDR3 is 15 amino acids long. With V trimmed by 8 bases and J by 0 bases, 2 bases remained unmatched. CDR3 residues: CASSDRGSGANVLTF. CDR3 coding DNA: TGTGCCAGCTCGGACAGGGGCTCTGGGGCCAACGTCCTGACTTTC.

The CDR3 region is CASSTGDRFYGYTF. The CDR3 nucleotides read TGTGCCAGCAGTACGGGGGACAGGTTCTATGGCTACACCTTC. The chain joins TRBV6-5 to TRBJ1-2; 8 nucleotides match TRBD1. Unmatched junction bases numbered 6, after V lost 5 bases and J lost 4 bases. CDR1 MNHEY and CDR2 SVGAGI come from the germline V gene. This CDR3 has 14 amino acids.

This chain uses TRBV28 with TRBJ2-7; a possible D gene is TRBD2 (5 bases). Germline loops: CDR1 MDHEN, CDR2 SYDVKM. The CDR3 runs to 13 residues. Trimming took 3 bases from V and 7 from J, leaving 13 bases between them. The CDR3, as DNA: TGTGCCAGCAGTTTCCGGGGTATCAGGGAGCAGTACTTC. Its translation: CASSFRGIREQYF.

The V and J genes are TRBV7-3 and TRBJ1-1; a possible D gene is TRBD1 (5 bases). Germline loops: CDR1 SGHTA, CDR2 FQGTGA. With 3 bases removed from V and 1 base from J, the gap between germline ends came to 9 bases. The CDR3 has 14 amino acids. The CDR3 loop reads CASSFDSSNTEAFF. The CDR3 nucleotides read TGTGCCAGCAGCTTTGACAGTTCGAACACTGAAGCTTTCTTT.

V usage is TRBV5-1 and J usage is TRBJ2-5, with 9 bases matching TRBD1. The J call is in doubt because the DNA end fits TRBJ2-7 better. Germline V gene lookup returns CDR1 SGHRS and CDR2 YFSETQ. This CDR3 region has 14 residues. This chain's CDR3 is CASSRDRVSYEQYF. CDR3 sequence (DNA): TGCGCCAGCTCCCGGGACAGGGTCTCCTACGAGCAGTACTTC.